This is a list of T cell receptor beta chains from one sample in a study of shared clonotypes between healthy human individuals. Produced via immunoSEQ multiplex PCR; TCRdb's table is partial and in-frame only. The table has 2 million to 2.5 million clones, roughly 90% seen once; the top ten hold roughly 0.34%. The sample comprised naive CD4+ T cells from PBMCs. The receptor set was obtained from a man younger than 35 in good health. Some clones in this sample may be carry-over from other donors' samples. Each CDR3 is given with its conserved first and last residue. The D gene is left open where the match is weak. Not every row has a clone size; where given, it reads once, few, many or a size class.

>-|TRBJ1-1|-|TRBV18
TGTGCCAGCTCACCAAACAGGGAGGACACTGAAGCTTTCTTT
CASSPNREDTEAFF
>TRBD1|TRBJ1-1|once|TRBV5-6
TGTGCCAGCAGCTTGGCCAGGGGGCGAGGCGGCATGAACACTGAAGCTTTCTTT
CASSLARGRGGMNTEAFF
>-|TRBJ1-4|-|TRBV15
TGTGCCACCAGCAGAGGACCGTCGGCTAATGAAAAACTGTTTTTT
CATSRGPSANEKLFF
>TRBD2|TRBJ2-4|-|TRBV6-5
TGTGCCAGCAGTGGGGGGGGACTAGCCAAAAACATTCAGTACTTC
CASSGGGLAKNIQYF
>-|TRBJ1-2|-|TRBV10-1
TGCGCCAGCTTGGGGAGCATTACGGGAGACTATGGCTACACCTTC
CASLGSITGDYGYTF
>TRBD1|TRBJ1-1|-|TRBV7-2
TGTGCCAGCAGCTTAGGACAGGGGGAAAAAGCTTTCTTT
CASSLGQGEKAFF
>TRBD1|TRBJ2-7|-|TRBV27
TGTGCCAGCAGTTTCTACCCCGGGACAGGGGGCCCCTACGAGCAGTACTTC
CASSFYPGTGGPYEQYF
>-|TRBJ1-2|-|TRBV28
TGTGCCAGCACGCGCGGGGGGGGGATCCCCTCCTATGGCTACACCTTC
CASTRGGGIPSYGYTF
>-|TRBJ1-2|-|TRBV14
TGTGCCAGCAGCCAAAAAATTTACTCGGACTATGGCTACACCTTC
CASSQKIYSDYGYTF
>-|TRBJ1-2|-|TRBV18
TGTGCCAGCTCAACAGCCGGGACACTTGGAAGCGATGGCTACACCTTC
CASSTAGTLGSDGYTF
>-|TRBJ2-7|-|TRBV9
TGTGCCAGCAGCCCCCATGGGGGGTACGAGCAGTACTTC
CASSPHGGYEQYF
>-|TRBJ1-5|-|TRBV7-2
TGTGCCAGCAGCCCAAACATGGGTGGGGCGCCCCAGCATTTT
CASSPNMGGAPQHF
>TRBD2|TRBJ2-1|-|TRBV28
TGTGCCAGCCCGAAGGGGAGCGGGGCCGGCTCCTACAATGAGCAGTTCTTC
CASPKGSGAGSYNEQFF
>TRBD1|TRBJ1-2|once|TRBV11-2
TGTGCCAGCAGGCCAGCAGGGGGCGGGGTCTATGGCTACACCTTC
CASRPAGGGVYGYTF
>-|TRBJ1-3|-|TRBV25-1
TGTGCCAGCAGTAGGGTGGGGGTCCTCTCTGGAAACACCATATATTTT
CASSRVGVLSGNTIYF
>-|TRBJ1-2|-|TRBV4-3
TGCGCCAGCAGCCAAGATTTGGAAAACTACTATGGCTACACCTTC
CASSQDLENYYGYTF
>TRBD1|TRBJ2-7|-|TRBV5-6
TGTGCCAGCAGCTGGGGGTCTGACAGGGTATCCTACGAGCAGTACTTC
CASSWGSDRVSYEQYF
>-|TRBJ1-4|-|TRBV2
TGTGCCAGCAGTGACAGAGGGCAGGCAAGTCCTAAACCTTTTTTT
CASSDRGQASPKPFF
>-|TRBJ1-2|-|TRBV10-3
TGTGCCATCAGTGAGTCGCAGGAATATGGCTACACCTTC
CAISESQEYGYTF
>TRBD1|TRBJ2-7|-|TRBV5-1
TGCGCCAGCAGCTCACAGGGGGCCTCGAGCTACGAGCAGTACTTC
CASSSQGASSYEQYF
>-|TRBJ1-5|-|TRBV15
TGTGCCACCAGCAGAGATGTTAGTCTCTATCAGCCCCAGCATTTT
CATSRDVSLYQPQHF
>TRBD1|TRBJ1-3|-|TRBV4-1
TGCGCCAGCAGCCAATTGACAGGGAGAAACACCATATATTTT
CASSQLTGRNTIYF
>-|TRBJ1-4|once|TRBV28
TGTGCCAGCAGTTCTCGACTGGCGGGTAATGAAAAACTGTTTTTT
CASSSRLAGNEKLFF
>-|TRBJ1-2|-|TRBV6-6
TGTGCCAGCATTCCTGGGACGGGCTATGGCTACACCTTC
CASIPGTGYGYTF
>-|TRBJ1-5|-|TRBV28
TGTGCCAGCAGTATCGGCGGGCAAAGCAATCAGCCCCAGCATTTT
CASSIGGQSNQPQHF
>-|TRBJ2-2|-|TRBV2
TGTGCCAGCGTGAAAGGGAGGGGGACCGGGGAGCTGTTTTTT
CASVKGRGTGELFF
>-|TRBJ2-5|-|TRBV2
TGTGCCAGCAGTGTTAGTGGCTCCTACTCGGCCCAGTACTTC
CASSVSGSYSAQYF
>-|TRBJ2-1|-|TRBV4-1
TGCGCCAGCAGCCAACGCGACTCCAACAATGAGCAGTTCTTC
CASSQRDSNNEQFF
>TRBD2|TRBJ2-3|-|TRBV29-1
TGCAGCGTTGATAGCGGGAGCACAGATACGCAGTATTTT
CSVDSGSTDTQYF
>TRBD1|TRBJ2-7|-|TRBV7-3
TGTGCCAGCAGATTTAACGCGGGACAGGGGGCGAACGACGAGCAGTACTTC
CASRFNAGQGANDEQYF